One and the same sample provided the 23 T cell receptor beta chains below, sequenced in a study of blood T cell repertoires in COVID-19. Assay: immunoSEQ multiplex PCR; the TCRdb copy retains only in-frame clones and omits some. The repertoire has just over 300,000 clones, about 91% of them found once; the top ten carry around a tenth. The sequencing input was PBMCs or T cells enriched from blood (not recorded which). The receptors shown here come from a middle-aged woman who had recovered from COVID-19.

V gene TRBV6-5 combines with J gene TRBJ1-2, with TRBD1 as a possible D gene (5 bases). V gave up 3 bases and J gave up 2 bases, with 13 bases separating them. This CDR3 has 15 residues. Germline V gene data show CDR1 as MNHEY and CDR2 as SVGAGI. CDR3 DNA sequence: TGTGCCAGCAGTTATCTAGGGGCCGGGAACTATGGCTACACCTTC. Residues: CASSYLGAGNYGYTF.

This chain joins TRBV5-4 and TRBJ1-2; D call uncertain. CDR1 and CDR2 from the germline V gene are SGHNT and YYREEE (reference sequence). The CDR3 contains 15 residues. Trimming removed 3 bases at V and 4 bases at J, with 16 bases between. DNA of the CDR3: TGTGCCAGCAGCTCCCCGGACGGGAGATCCTATGGCTACACCTTC. This sequence encodes CASSSPDGRSYGYTF.

The V gene is TRBV10-2, the J gene TRBJ2-5; 14 nucleotides align to TRBD2. The CDR3 has 16 residues. Trimming at V came to 6 bases and at J to 4 bases, leaving 7 bases not matched to a gene. Per the germline V gene, CDR1 is WSHSY and CDR2 is SAAADI. The CDR3 nucleotides are TGCGCCAGCAGGTCGACTAGCGGGGGGGCCGTAGAGACCCAGTACTTC. Its translation is CASRSTSGGAVETQYF.

J is TRBJ2-7 and V is TRBV19; the D gene is possibly TRBD2 (5 bases). The CDR3 loop spans 14 amino acids. Trimming took off 4 bases at V and 2 bases at J, with 12 bases between the two ends. The germline gives CDR1 LNHDA, CDR2 SQIVND (reference sequence). Written as DNA, the CDR3 is TGTGCCAGTAGTACGTTCGGAGGCACCTACGAGCAGTACTTC. Translating it yields CASSTFGGTYEQYF.

The genes are TRBV27 and TRBJ2-7; TRBD1 is a possible D gene (6 bases). The V gene's germline CDR1 is MNHEY and CDR2 SMNVEV (reference sequence). This CDR3 spans 14 amino acids. V was shortened by 2 bases and J by 3 bases, with 11 bases between the two germline ends. The CDR3, as DNA: TGTGCCAGCAGTTTAGCAGGGGCTCTCTACGAGCAGTACTTC. As protein: CASSLAGALYEQYF.

This clone was counted ten times or more. The chain uses TRBV3-1 (or the pseudogene TRBV3-2) and TRBJ1-6, with D perhaps matching TRBD1 (5 bases). There are 17 residues in the CDR3. Germline V gene lookup returns CDR1 LGHDT and CDR2 YNNKEL (reference sequence). Trimming took 0 bases from V and 3 from J, leaving 12 bases between them. The CDR3 spells CASSQEAGDFYNSPLHF. The CDR3 nucleotides are TGTGCCAGCAGCCAAGAGGCTGGGGACTTCTATAATTCACCCCTCCACTTT.

The genes are TRBV5-1 and TRBJ2-1; D call uncertain. Germline V gene sequence: CDR1 SGHRS, CDR2 YFSETQ. The CDR3 contains 11 residues. V lost 3 bases to trimming and J lost 5 bases, with 3 bases between them. CDR3 protein: CASSSDNEQFF. CDR3 nucleotides: TGCGCCAGCAGCTCTGACAATGAGCAGTTCTTC.

The J gene is TRBJ1-4, the V gene TRBV18; tentative D call: TRBD1 (5 bases). From germline, CDR1 is KGHSH and CDR2 LQKENI. V was pared by 2 bases and J by 8 bases, with 15 bases between. The CDR3 has 15 residues. The CDR3 DNA follows: TGTGCCAGCTCACCAATAGGAGGGGCCCCCGAAAAACTGTTTTTT. Translation: CASSPIGGAPEKLFF.

The chain uses TRBV11-3 and TRBJ2-1, with 12 bases aligning to TRBD2. The CDR3 runs to 16 residues. The V and J ends lost 5 bases and 4 bases, in that order; junction bases with no gene match: 6. The germline gives CDR1 SGHNT, CDR2 YENEEA. The CDR3 loop is CASSRWTSGAYNEQFF. The CDR3 nucleotides are TGTGCCAGCAGCCGGTGGACTAGCGGGGCTTACAATGAGCAGTTCTTC.

V and J are TRBV24-1 and TRBJ2-2; 9 nucleotides agree with TRBD2. Germline V CDR1 and CDR2: KGHDR, SFDVKD. The CDR3 contains 18 residues. V trimming: 4 bases; J trimming: 7 bases; junction bases outside the gene matches: 15. CDR3 protein: CATSDPTSSGSMSGELFF. The CDR3 DNA reads TGTGCCACCAGTGACCCTACGAGTAGCGGGAGTATGAGCGGGGAGCTGTTTTTT.

The chain couples TRBV6-5 to TRBJ2-7, with TRBD2 identical over 8 bases. The CDR3 runs to 15 residues. J was trimmed by 2 bases and V by 0 bases; bases with no gene match: 3. The germline V gene encodes CDR1 MNHEY and CDR2 SVGAGI. CDR3 protein: CASSYSGGGPYEQYF. In DNA form, the CDR3 reads TGTGCCAGCAGTTACTCAGGCGGGGGGCCCTACGAGCAGTACTTC.

The chain has TRBV5-4 and TRBJ2-1; TRBD2 aligns across 7 bases. The V segment lost 1 base and the J segment 8 bases; nucleotides outside the gene matches: 3. The CDR3 length is 13 residues. Per the germline V gene, CDR1 is SGHNT and CDR2 is YYREEE (reference sequence). The CDR3 is CASSLREGDEQFF. The CDR3 DNA reads as TGTGCCAGCAGCTTGAGGGAGGGCGATGAGCAGTTCTTC.

The V gene is TRBV20-1, the J gene TRBJ2-5; no clear D. The CDR3 has 11 amino acids. CDR1 and CDR2 (germline): DFQATT, SNEGSKA (reference sequence). V was clipped by 7 bases and J by 0 bases, with 6 bases between them. CDR3 coding DNA: TGCAGTGTAAGCCACCAAGAGACCCAGTACTTC. Amino acid sequence: CSVSHQETQYF.

CDR3 protein: CASSLVDRGHEKLFF. The CDR3 DNA is TGTGCCAGCAGCTTGGTCGACAGGGGTCATGAAAAACTGTTTTTT. The chain is built from TRBV5-4 and TRBJ1-4; TRBD1 aligns across 8 bases. Germline V gene data show CDR1 as SGHNT and CDR2 as YYREEE (reference sequence). V was pared by 0 bases and J by 6 bases, with 4 bases of the junction left unmatched. The CDR3 covers 15 residues.

V usage is TRBV5-5 and J usage is TRBJ2-5; D ambiguous. V gave up 0 bases and J gave up 5 bases, with 14 bases separating them. Germline loops: CDR1 SGHKS, CDR2 YYEKEE (reference sequence). CDR3 length equals 15 residues. Written as DNA, the CDR3 is TGTGCCAGCAGCTTGGGGTTAGATTTTGTGGAGACCCAGTACTTC. It is translated as CASSLGLDFVETQYF.

The chain joins TRBV6-2 or TRBV6-3 to TRBJ1-2; no reliable D call. The CDR3 extends over 17 amino acids. Germline CDR1 reads MNHEY; CDR2 reads SVGEGT. Trimming left V 6 bases short and J 4 bases short, with 24 bases between. In DNA, the CDR3 is TGTGCCAGCAGCCCTAAGATACAAGTTTTTGGAGGCTATGGCTACACCTTC. Protein: CASSPKIQVFGGYGYTF.

The chain uses TRBV27 and TRBJ2-7; the match to TRBD2 covers 10 bases. From germline, CDR1 is MNHEY and CDR2 SMNVEV (reference sequence). CDR3 size: 15 residues. Trimming cost V 7 bases and J 1 base; bases outside gene matches: 7. The CDR3 spells CASIGASGGSYEQYF. In DNA form, the CDR3 reads TGTGCCAGCATCGGGGCTAGCGGGGGATCCTACGAGCAGTACTTC.

The chain uses TRBV4-2 and TRBJ2-1; D is unresolved. The CDR3 contains 15 residues. The germline CDR1 and CDR2 sequences are LGHNA and YNFKEQ. V dropped 0 bases and J dropped 9 bases, with 15 bases sitting between them. The CDR3 coding sequence is TGTGCCAGCAGCCAAGATGGCACTATCGAAGGTGAGCAGTTCTTC. Amino acid sequence: CASSQDGTIEGEQFF.

J is TRBJ1-2 and V is TRBV11-2; D is ambiguous. The germline gives CDR1 SGHAT, CDR2 FQNNGV. The V end was cut by 1 base, the J end by 0 bases, with 6 bases between. The CDR3 is 14 residues long. CDR3 region: CASSLGAANYGYTF. The CDR3 DNA is TGTGCCAGCAGCTTAGGGGCAGCTAACTATGGCTACACCTTC.

This clone has just one count. This sequence joins TRBV5-4 and TRBJ1-5; 9 bases are a match to TRBD1. Germline V lookup: CDR1 SGHNT, CDR2 YYREEE (reference sequence). V lost 0 bases to trimming and J lost 6 bases; unmatched junction nucleotides: 7. The CDR3 runs 16 residues. The CDR3 DNA sequence: TGTGCCAGCAGCTTGGGGGGACAGGGTATTGGTCAGCCCCAGCATTTT. Amino acids: CASSLGGQGIGQPQHF.

The chain has TRBV7-9 and TRBJ2-5, with 7 bases fitting TRBD2. Trimming took 1 base from V and 1 from J; bases not matched to a gene: 3. CDR1 and CDR2 (germline): SEHNR, FQNEAQ (reference sequence). The CDR3 consists of 15 residues. For the CDR3, the DNA is TGTGCCAGCAGCTTAGGGCTAGCGGCCCAAGAGACCCAGTACTTC. Encoded protein: CASSLGLAAQETQYF.

The chain combines TRBV7-2 with TRBJ1-5; D not certain. The CDR3 sequence is 15 residues long. V dropped 3 bases and J dropped 6 bases, with 15 bases sitting between them. From germline, CDR1 is SGHTA and CDR2 FQGNSA. CDR3 DNA: TGTGCCAGCAGCTTTGGGTTGTTAGGGAGTCAGCCCCAGCATTTT. Translating it yields CASSFGLLGSQPQHF.

The rearrangement joins TRBV19 to TRBJ1-4, with a tentative D call TRBD1 (5 bases). The germline V gene has CDR1 LNHDA and CDR2 SQIVND (reference sequence). The CDR3 consists of 17 residues. The V gene lost 3 bases and the J gene lost 8 bases, with 22 bases spanning the gap. The CDR3 region has the DNA TGTGCCAGTAGTATTAACCCCGGGACGGGACTTGCCGAAAAACTGTTTTTT. It yields the protein CASSINPGTGLAEKLFF. Supplemented by reference TRBV19 and TRBJ1-4, the full variable domain reads DGGITQSPKYLFRKEGQNVTLSCEQNLNHDAMYWYRQDPGQGLRLIYYSQIVNDFQKGDIAEGYSVSREKKESFPLTVTSAQKNPTAFYLCASSINPGTGLAEKLFFGSGTQLSVL.